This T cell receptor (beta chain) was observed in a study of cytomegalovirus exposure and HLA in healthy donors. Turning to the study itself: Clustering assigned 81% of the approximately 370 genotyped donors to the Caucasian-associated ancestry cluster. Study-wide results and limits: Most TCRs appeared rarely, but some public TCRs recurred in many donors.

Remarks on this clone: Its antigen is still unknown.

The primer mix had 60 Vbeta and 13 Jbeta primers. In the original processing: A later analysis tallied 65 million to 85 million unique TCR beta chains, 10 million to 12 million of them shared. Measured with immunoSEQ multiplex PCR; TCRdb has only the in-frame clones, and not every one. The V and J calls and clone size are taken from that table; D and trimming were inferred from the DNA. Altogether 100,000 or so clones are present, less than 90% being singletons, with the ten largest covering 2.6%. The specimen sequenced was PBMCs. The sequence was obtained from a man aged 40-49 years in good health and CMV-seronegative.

CDR3 region: CASSGVDGYTF. In nucleotides, the CDR3 is TGTGCCAGCTCAGGGGTGGATGGCTACACCTTC. This chain uses TRBV6-6 with TRBJ1-2; possible D gene TRBD1, 6 bases. The CDR3 spans 11 residues. Germline-derived CDR1 and CDR2 are MNHNY and SVGAGI (reference sequence). The V end lost 8 bases, the J end lost 6 bases, and 10 bases lay between the germline ends.